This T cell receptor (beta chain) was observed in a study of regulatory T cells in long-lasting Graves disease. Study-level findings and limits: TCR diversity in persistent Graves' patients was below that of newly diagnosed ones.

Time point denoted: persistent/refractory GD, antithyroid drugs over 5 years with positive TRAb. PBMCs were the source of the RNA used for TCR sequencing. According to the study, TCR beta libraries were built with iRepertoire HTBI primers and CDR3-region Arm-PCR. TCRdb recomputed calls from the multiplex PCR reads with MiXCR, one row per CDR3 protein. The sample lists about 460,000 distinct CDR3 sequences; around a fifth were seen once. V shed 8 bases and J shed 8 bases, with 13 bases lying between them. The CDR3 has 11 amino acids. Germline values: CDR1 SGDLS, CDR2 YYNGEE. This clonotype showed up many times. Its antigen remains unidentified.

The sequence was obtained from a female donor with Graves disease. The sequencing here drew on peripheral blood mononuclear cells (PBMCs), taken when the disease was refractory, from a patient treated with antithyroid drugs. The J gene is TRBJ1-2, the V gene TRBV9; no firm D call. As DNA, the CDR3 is TGTGCCAGTGGCGATCCCTTAGGCTACACCTTC. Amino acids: CASGDPLGYTF.